Listed below are T cell receptor beta chains from one sample, sequenced in a study of blood T cell repertoires in COVID-19. Sequencing was performed with immunoSEQ multiplex PCR; in TCRdb, only in-frame clones are kept and a portion is missing. The data show around 70,000 clones, around nine tenths seen once. Sequencing was performed on peripheral blood. These receptors were collected from a woman aged 80 or over with active or convalescent COVID-19. CDR3s include the opening cysteine and the closing phenylalanine or tryptophan. The order of the fields is D gene, J gene, clone size, V gene, CDR3 DNA, CDR3 protein. A D gene is named only where the DNA matches it firmly. Size is omitted from some rows. Given values are once, few, many or a class for expanded clones.

D gene: .; J gene: TRBJ2-7; clone size: .; V gene: TRBV7-6; CDR3 DNA: TGTGCCAGCAGCTTAGCGAGGGGGTCTAGGGAGCAGTACTTC; CDR3 protein: CASSLARGSREQYF
D gene: TRBD2; J gene: TRBJ2-3; clone size: .; V gene: TRBV7-2; CDR3 DNA: TGTGCCAGCAGCATGCTAGCGGGCACAGATACGCAGTATTTT; CDR3 protein: CASSMLAGTDTQYF
D gene: TRBD1; J gene: TRBJ1-1; clone size: .; V gene: TRBV5-1; CDR3 DNA: TGCGCCAGCAGTTCGGACAGGGCGAACACTGAAGCTTTCTTT; CDR3 protein: CASSSDRANTEAFF
D gene: TRBD2; J gene: TRBJ2-1; clone size: .; V gene: TRBV10-3; CDR3 DNA: TGTGCCATCAGTGAGACAATAGCGGGGGGGGCGTGGTTCTTC; CDR3 protein: CAISETIAGGAWFF
D gene: TRBD1; J gene: TRBJ1-5; clone size: .; V gene: TRBV15; CDR3 DNA: TGTGCCACCAGCAGACCCTTGCAGGGGGCCGAGCAGCCCCAGCATTTT; CDR3 protein: CATSRPLQGAEQPQHF
D gene: .; J gene: TRBJ1-1; clone size: once; V gene: TRBV27; CDR3 DNA: TGTGCCACCTTGACTAGAAGGGAAGCTTTCTTT; CDR3 protein: CATLTRREAFF
D gene: .; J gene: TRBJ2-3; clone size: .; V gene: TRBV5-1; CDR3 DNA: TGCGCCAGCAGCTTGGCGGGAGCTCCCACAGATACGCAGTATTTT; CDR3 protein: CASSLAGAPTDTQYF
D gene: .; J gene: TRBJ2-1; clone size: once; V gene: TRBV29-1; CDR3 DNA: TGCAGCGTTGAACCCATGGAGGGTTCCTACAATGAGCAGTTCTTC; CDR3 protein: CSVEPMEGSYNEQFF
D gene: TRBD1; J gene: TRBJ2-1; clone size: .; V gene: TRBV18; CDR3 DNA: TGTGCCAGCTCACCTCGGGACAGGGGTTTCGATGAGCAGTTCTTC; CDR3 protein: CASSPRDRGFDEQFF
D gene: .; J gene: TRBJ1-2; clone size: .; V gene: TRBV28; CDR3 DNA: TGTGCCAGCAGTTCAGGGCAGAACTATGGCTACACCTTC; CDR3 protein: CASSSGQNYGYTF
D gene: .; J gene: TRBJ2-7; clone size: .; V gene: TRBV7-6; CDR3 DNA: TGTGCCAGCAGCTTAGGTGGGCAGGCGACCTACGAGCAGTACTTC; CDR3 protein: CASSLGGQATYEQYF
D gene: TRBD1; J gene: TRBJ1-5; clone size: .; V gene: TRBV6-5; CDR3 DNA: TGTGCCTCCGCCGACAGGGAACGGCAGCCCCAGCATTTT; CDR3 protein: CASADRERQPQHF
D gene: .; J gene: TRBJ1-2; clone size: .; V gene: TRBV11-2; CDR3 DNA: TGTGCCAGCAGCTTAGATCTTTGGCAGGGGAACTATGGCTACACCTTC; CDR3 protein: CASSLDLWQGNYGYTF
D gene: .; J gene: TRBJ2-1; clone size: once; V gene: TRBV6-6; CDR3 DNA: TGTGCCAGCAGTTCCCTAGCATTAGAGCAGTTCTTC; CDR3 protein: CASSSLALEQFF
D gene: TRBD1; J gene: TRBJ1-3; clone size: .; V gene: TRBV19; CDR3 DNA: TGTGCCAGTAACCGCTTCGGACAGGGGGAAGACACCATATATTTT; CDR3 protein: CASNRFGQGEDTIYF
D gene: .; J gene: TRBJ1-1; clone size: .; V gene: TRBV10-1; CDR3 DNA: TGCGCCAGCAGTGAGTCTCACTACACTGAAGCTTTCTTT; CDR3 protein: CASSESHYTEAFF
D gene: TRBD2; J gene: TRBJ2-5; clone size: .; V gene: TRBV9; CDR3 DNA: TGTGCCAGCAGCGTATCCGGGACTACCCAAGAGACCCAGTACTTC; CDR3 protein: CASSVSGTTQETQYF
D gene: .; J gene: TRBJ1-2; clone size: .; V gene: TRBV11-3; CDR3 DNA: TGTGCCAGCAGCGAAGGAGACTATGGCTACACCTTC; CDR3 protein: CASSEGDYGYTF
D gene: .; J gene: TRBJ1-1; clone size: .; V gene: TRBV11-3; CDR3 DNA: TGTGCCAGCAGCTTAAGGGGTTACACTGAAGCTTTCTTT; CDR3 protein: CASSLRGYTEAFF
D gene: TRBD1; J gene: TRBJ1-5; clone size: few; V gene: TRBV7-2; CDR3 DNA: TGTGCCAGCAGCGTCTACGGACAGGTGGGGTTGGGCAATCAGCCCCAGCATTTT; CDR3 protein: CASSVYGQVGLGNQPQHF
D gene: .; J gene: TRBJ1-1; clone size: .; V gene: TRBV18; CDR3 DNA: TGTGCCAGCTCTCTGACACGGAACACTGAAGCTTTCTTT; CDR3 protein: CASSLTRNTEAFF
D gene: .; J gene: TRBJ2-1; clone size: .; V gene: TRBV6-6; CDR3 DNA: TGTGCCAGCAGTCTTAGCGGTGGCAATGAGCAGTTCTTC; CDR3 protein: CASSLSGGNEQFF
D gene: TRBD1; J gene: TRBJ1-1; clone size: .; V gene: TRBV11-1; CDR3 DNA: TGTGCCAGCAGCTTAATGTCTGGGACAGCGAACACTGAAGCTTTCTTT; CDR3 protein: CASSLMSGTANTEAFF
D gene: TRBD1; J gene: TRBJ1-2; clone size: .; V gene: TRBV27; CDR3 DNA: TGTGCCAGCAGTCTCACCGGGACAGGGAACTATGGCTACACCTTC; CDR3 protein: CASSLTGTGNYGYTF
D gene: TRBD1; J gene: TRBJ1-5; clone size: .; V gene: TRBV6-1; CDR3 DNA: TGTGCCAGCAGTGAAGTCCCCGGGACAGATAATCAGCCCCAGCATTTT; CDR3 protein: CASSEVPGTDNQPQHF
D gene: TRBD1; J gene: TRBJ1-2; clone size: .; V gene: TRBV9; CDR3 DNA: TGTGCCAGCAGCGTCCAGGGGGCCCTCTATGGCTACACCTTC; CDR3 protein: CASSVQGALYGYTF
D gene: .; J gene: TRBJ2-5; clone size: .; V gene: TRBV2; CDR3 DNA: TGTGCCAGCAGTAGTATTAAGGGGCCCCAAGAGACCCAGTACTTC; CDR3 protein: CASSSIKGPQETQYF
D gene: .; J gene: TRBJ1-5; clone size: .; V gene: TRBV6-2/TRBV6-3; CDR3 DNA: TGTGCCAGCAGTTACGAGCAGGGGCAAGGCGGGCATCAGCCCCAGCATTTT; CDR3 protein: CASSYEQGQGGHQPQHF
D gene: .; J gene: TRBJ1-1; clone size: .; V gene: TRBV6-5; CDR3 DNA: TGTGCCAGCAGTTCGGGGACAGAAGCTTTCTTT; CDR3 protein: CASSSGTEAFF
D gene: .; J gene: TRBJ1-2; clone size: .; V gene: TRBV7-2; CDR3 DNA: TGTGCCAGCAGCTTAGGAGGAGGGACCGACTATGGCTACACCTTC; CDR3 protein: CASSLGGGTDYGYTF
D gene: TRBD1; J gene: TRBJ1-5; clone size: .; V gene: TRBV25-1; CDR3 DNA: TGTGCCAGCAGACAGGGGGAACGGCCCCAGCATTTT; CDR3 protein: CASRQGERPQHF
D gene: .; J gene: TRBJ2-2; clone size: .; V gene: TRBV7-3; CDR3 DNA: TGTGCCAGCAGCTTAATGGGGGCGAAGGACGGGGAGCTGTTTTTT; CDR3 protein: CASSLMGAKDGELFF
D gene: .; J gene: TRBJ1-2; clone size: .; V gene: TRBV19; CDR3 DNA: TGTGCCAGTGTAACAGGAGAAACTAACTATGGCTACACCTTC; CDR3 protein: CASVTGETNYGYTF
D gene: TRBD1; J gene: TRBJ1-1; clone size: .; V gene: TRBV5-1; CDR3 DNA: TGCGCCAGCAGCTCAGGACAGGGGAACACTGAAGCTTTCTTT; CDR3 protein: CASSSGQGNTEAFF
D gene: TRBD1; J gene: TRBJ1-4; clone size: .; V gene: TRBV28; CDR3 DNA: TGTGCCAGCAGTACACTGACAGGGGGCAGTGAAAAACTGTTTTTT; CDR3 protein: CASSTLTGGSEKLFF
D gene: TRBD1; J gene: TRBJ1-2; clone size: .; V gene: TRBV18; CDR3 DNA: TGTGCCAGCTCACCGACAGGGGGAAAGGATGGCTACACCTTC; CDR3 protein: CASSPTGGKDGYTF
D gene: TRBD1; J gene: TRBJ1-4; clone size: few; V gene: TRBV19; CDR3 DNA: TGTGCCAGTAGTAAGAACCATGGACAGGGGAAAGAGAAACTGTTTTTT; CDR3 protein: CASSKNHGQGKEKLFF
D gene: .; J gene: TRBJ2-1; clone size: .; V gene: TRBV10-1; CDR3 DNA: TGCGCCAGCAGTGACCCTTCAATAAGGGGCAATGAGCAGTTCTTC; CDR3 protein: CASSDPSIRGNEQFF